This T cell receptor (beta chain) was identified in a study of T cells and Merkel cell carcinoma outcomes. Produced via immunoSEQ multiplex PCR; TCRdb's table is partial and in-frame only. The data show 5,000 to 6,500 clones, approximately 80% seen once. Study-wide results and limits: Reportedly, T-cell repertoire with density predicts Merkel cell carcinoma outcomes.

Of note for this clone: As yet, its antigen is unknown.

Germline lookup yields CDR1 SGHRS and CDR2 YFSETQ. The CDR3 spans 15 residues. V trimming: 2 bases; J trimming: 2 bases; junction bases outside the gene matches: 5. Source material: tumor tissue from Merkel cell carcinoma. This rearrangement joins TRBV5-1 to TRBJ2-7, with TRBD1 matching 9 bases. This TCR was sampled from a human donor with Merkel cell carcinoma. CDR3 sequence (DNA): TGCGCCAGCAGCTTTCTACAGGGGGCAACCTACGAGCAGTACTTC. Translating it yields CASSFLQGATYEQYF.